Listed below are T cell receptor beta chains from one sample, sequenced in a study of T cell repertoires in cytomegalovirus infection. Their cognate antigens are unknown. One entry per CDR3 protein results from TCRdb running MiXCR on the reads. The table shows approximately 910,000 distinct CDR3 sequences, with around 32% occurring only once. Sequenced material: cultured CD8+ T cells from PBMCs, taken from culture after CMV antigen stimulation. These receptors all stem from a human donor in good health (CMV status not recorded). Some clones in this sample may be carry-over from other donors' samples. Both conserved end residues are part of each CDR3. D genes are given only for firm matches. Part of the rows lack a size; the others show once, few, many or a class for expanded clones.

CDR3aa: CASSPRSVGASYNSPLHF; CDR3nt: TGTGCCAGCAGCCCCCGTTCGGTGGGGGCGTCCTATAATTCACCCCTCCACTTT; j_gene: TRBJ1-6; v_gene: TRBV4-1; d_gene: NA; abundance: NA
CDR3aa: CASSYALGPYNEQFF; CDR3nt: TGTGCCAGCAGTTACGCCCTGGGTCCGTACAATGAGCAGTTCTTC; j_gene: TRBJ2-1; v_gene: TRBV6-8; d_gene: NA; abundance: few
CDR3aa: CASSFPSEQGARETGELFF; CDR3nt: TGTGCCAGCAGCTTCCCGTCCGAACAGGGGGCACGTGAAACCGGGGAGCTGTTTTTT; j_gene: TRBJ2-2; v_gene: TRBV7-8; d_gene: TRBD1; abundance: NA
CDR3aa: CASSTPGQGPGELFF; CDR3nt: TGTGCCAGCAGTACCCCGGGACAGGGGCCCGGGGAGCTGTTTTTT; j_gene: TRBJ2-2; v_gene: TRBV6-5; d_gene: TRBD1; abundance: few
CDR3aa: CASSAPGPSNNEQFF; CDR3nt: TGTGCCAGCAGCGCCCCGGGACCCTCAAACAATGAGCAGTTCTTC; j_gene: TRBJ2-1; v_gene: TRBV7-9; d_gene: NA; abundance: few
CDR3aa: CASSLNREVPGELFF; CDR3nt: TGTGCTAGCAGCTTAAACAGGGAGGTACCCGGGGAGCTGTTTTTT; j_gene: TRBJ2-2; v_gene: TRBV7-6; d_gene: NA; abundance: once
CDR3aa: CASSHGWAGSTDTQFF; CDR3nt: TGTGCCAGCAGCCACGGGTGGGCAGGGAGCACAGATACGCAGTTTTTT; j_gene: TRBJ2-3; v_gene: TRBV7-2; d_gene: NA; abundance: NA
CDR3aa: CASSAQVSTEAFF; CDR3nt: TGTGCCAGCAGCGCCCAGGTGAGCACTGAAGCTTTCTTT; j_gene: TRBJ1-1; v_gene: TRBV7-9; d_gene: NA; abundance: few
CDR3aa: CASSFRRRVHEQYF; CDR3nt: TGTGCCAGCAGTTTTCGCCGGAGGGTTCACGAGCAGTACTTC; j_gene: TRBJ2-7; v_gene: TRBV6-1; d_gene: NA; abundance: NA
CDR3aa: CASSQEGAGGNTEAFF; CDR3nt: TGTGCCAGCAGCCAAGAAGGGGCTGGAGGGAACACTGAAGCTTTCTTT; j_gene: TRBJ1-1; v_gene: TRBV4-2; d_gene: NA; abundance: NA
CDR3aa: CASIGEEGRNYGYTF; CDR3nt: TGTGCCAGCATAGGAGAGGAGGGGAGGAACTATGGCTACACCTTC; j_gene: TRBJ1-2; v_gene: TRBV2; d_gene: NA; abundance: NA
CDR3aa: CASSFGTGGTDTQYF; CDR3nt: TGTGCCAGCAGCTTTGGGACAGGGGGCACAGATACGCAGTATTTT; j_gene: TRBJ2-3; v_gene: TRBV7-9; d_gene: TRBD1; abundance: medium-sized
CDR3aa: CASSDRIRYYTLKGGYTDTQYF; CDR3nt: TGTGCCAGCAGTGATCGGATACGTTATTATACCCTCAAGGGGGGCTACACAGATACGCAGTATTTT; j_gene: TRBJ2-3; v_gene: TRBV6-1; d_gene: NA; abundance: NA
CDR3aa: CASSTALAHYGYTF; CDR3nt: TGTGCCAGCAGTACAGCGTTGGCCCACTATGGCTACACCTTC; j_gene: TRBJ1-2; v_gene: TRBV6-1; d_gene: NA; abundance: NA
CDR3aa: CASSPRDSQDTDTQYF; CDR3nt: TGTGCCAGCAGCCCCCGGGACAGTCAGGACACAGATACGCAGTATTTT; j_gene: TRBJ2-3; v_gene: TRBV7-9; d_gene: TRBD1; abundance: once
CDR3aa: CASSPGRQYQETQYF; CDR3nt: TGTGCCAGCTCCCCTGGGCGGCAGTACCAAGAGACCCAGTACTTC; j_gene: TRBJ2-5; v_gene: TRBV7-2; d_gene: NA; abundance: many
CDR3aa: CASSRREILNTEAFF; CDR3nt: TGTGCCAGCAGCCGACGGGAGATTTTAAACACTGAAGCTTTCTTT; j_gene: TRBJ1-1; v_gene: TRBV7-2; d_gene: NA; abundance: many
CDR3aa: CASSFGESDTQYF; CDR3nt: TGTGCCAGCAGCTTTGGGGAATCAGATACGCAGTATTTT; j_gene: TRBJ2-3; v_gene: TRBV7-9; d_gene: NA; abundance: NA
CDR3aa: CASMEIGTYEQYF; CDR3nt: TGTGCTAGTATGGAGATAGGAACCTACGAGCAGTACTTC; j_gene: TRBJ2-7; v_gene: TRBV12-5; d_gene: NA; abundance: NA
CDR3aa: CATSLSDSYEQYF; CDR3nt: TGTGCCACCAGCTTATCGGACAGCTACGAGCAGTACTTC; j_gene: TRBJ2-7; v_gene: TRBV15; d_gene: NA; abundance: NA
CDR3aa: CASSGGTESYNEQFF; CDR3nt: TGTGCCAGCAGCGGGGGGACTGAGTCCTACAATGAGCAGTTCTTC; j_gene: TRBJ2-1; v_gene: TRBV5-6; d_gene: NA; abundance: NA
CDR3aa: CASSLHHGQGTNQPQHF; CDR3nt: TGTGCCAGCAGTTTACACCATGGACAGGGGACTAATCAGCCCCAGCATTTT; j_gene: TRBJ1-5; v_gene: TRBV27; d_gene: TRBD1; abundance: few
CDR3aa: CASSPAGAPWPYEQYF; CDR3nt: TGTGCCAGCAGCCCAGCGGGGGCCCCATGGCCCTACGAGCAGTACTTC; j_gene: TRBJ2-7; v_gene: TRBV7-1; d_gene: TRBD2; abundance: NA
CDR3aa: CASNTADTQYF; CDR3nt: TGTGCCAGCAATACCGCAGATACGCAGTATTTT; j_gene: TRBJ2-3; v_gene: TRBV27; d_gene: NA; abundance: few
CDR3aa: CASIFGGGEQFF; CDR3nt: TGTGCCAGCATTTTTGGGGGAGGCGAGCAGTTCTTC; j_gene: TRBJ2-1; v_gene: TRBV12-3/TRBV12-4; d_gene: NA; abundance: NA
CDR3aa: CASSFVDLGLAGNNEQFF; CDR3nt: TGTGCCAGCAGCTTTGTGGACTTGGGACTAGCGGGGAACAATGAGCAGTTCTTC; j_gene: TRBJ2-1; v_gene: TRBV11-1; d_gene: TRBD2; abundance: NA
CDR3aa: CASSFGDRSYSGNTIYF; CDR3nt: TGTGCCAGCAGCTTCGGGGACAGGAGTTACTCTGGAAACACCATATATTTT; j_gene: TRBJ1-3; v_gene: TRBV7-6; d_gene: TRBD1; abundance: few
CDR3aa: CASSPFPGQAVLDQPQHF; CDR3nt: TGTGCCAGCAGCCCATTTCCCGGACAGGCTGTACTTGATCAGCCCCAGCATTTT; j_gene: TRBJ1-5; v_gene: TRBV7-2; d_gene: TRBD1; abundance: many